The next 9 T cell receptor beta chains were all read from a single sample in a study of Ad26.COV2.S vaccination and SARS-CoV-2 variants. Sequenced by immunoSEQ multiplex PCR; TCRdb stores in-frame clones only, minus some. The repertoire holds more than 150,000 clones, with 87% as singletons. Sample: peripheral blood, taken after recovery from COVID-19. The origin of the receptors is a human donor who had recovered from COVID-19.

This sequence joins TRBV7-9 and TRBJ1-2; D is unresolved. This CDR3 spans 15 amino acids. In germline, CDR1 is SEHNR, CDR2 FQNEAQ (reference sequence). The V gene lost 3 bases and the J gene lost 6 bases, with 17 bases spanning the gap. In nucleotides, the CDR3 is TGTGCCAGCAGCTTTCCGGGGTCGGCGCTCGATGGCTACACCTTC. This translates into CASSFPGSALDGYTF. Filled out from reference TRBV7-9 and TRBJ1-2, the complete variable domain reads DTGVSQNPRHKITKRGQNVTFRCDPISEHNRLYWYRQTLGQGPEFLTYFQNEAQLEKSRLLSDRFSAERPKGSFSTLEIQRTEQGDSAMYLCASSFPGSALDGYTFGSGTRLTVV.

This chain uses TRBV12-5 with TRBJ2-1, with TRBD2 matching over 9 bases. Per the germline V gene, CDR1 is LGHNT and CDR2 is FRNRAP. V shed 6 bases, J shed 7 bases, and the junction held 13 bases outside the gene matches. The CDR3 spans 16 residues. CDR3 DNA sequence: TGTGCTAGTGGCGGGGGACTAGCCGATAGATCAAATGAGCAGTTCTTC. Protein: CASGGGLADRSNEQFF. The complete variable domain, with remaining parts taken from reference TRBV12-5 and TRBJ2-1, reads DARVTQTPRHKVTEMGQEVTMRCQPILGHNTVFWYRQTMMQGLELLAYFRNRAPLDDSGMPKDRFSAEMPDATLATLKIQPSEPRDSAVYFCASGGGLADRSNEQFFGPGTRLTVL.

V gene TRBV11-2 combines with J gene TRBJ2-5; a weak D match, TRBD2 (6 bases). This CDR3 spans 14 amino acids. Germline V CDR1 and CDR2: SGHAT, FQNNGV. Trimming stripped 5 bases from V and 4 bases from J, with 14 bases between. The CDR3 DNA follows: TGTGCCAGCAGCCCTGGACTAAATGGAGAGACCCAGTACTTC. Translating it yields CASSPGLNGETQYF. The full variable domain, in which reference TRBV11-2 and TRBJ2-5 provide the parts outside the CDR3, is EAGVAQSPRYKIIEKRQSVAFWCNPISGHATLYWYQQILGQGPKLLIQFQNNGVVDDSQLPKDRFSAERLKGVDSTLKIQPAKLEDSAVYLCASSPGLNGETQYFGPGTRLLVL.

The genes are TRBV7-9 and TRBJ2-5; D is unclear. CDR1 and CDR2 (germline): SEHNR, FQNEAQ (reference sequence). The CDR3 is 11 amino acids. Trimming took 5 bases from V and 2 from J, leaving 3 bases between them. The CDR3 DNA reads TGTGCCAGCAGCATTCAAGAGACCCAGTACTTC. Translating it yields CASSIQETQYF.

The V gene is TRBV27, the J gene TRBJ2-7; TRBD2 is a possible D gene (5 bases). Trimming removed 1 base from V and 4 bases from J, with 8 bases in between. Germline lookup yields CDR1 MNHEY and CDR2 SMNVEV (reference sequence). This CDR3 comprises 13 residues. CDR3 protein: CASSLLGVYEQYF. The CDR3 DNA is TGTGCCAGCAGTTTATTGGGAGTGTACGAGCAGTACTTC.

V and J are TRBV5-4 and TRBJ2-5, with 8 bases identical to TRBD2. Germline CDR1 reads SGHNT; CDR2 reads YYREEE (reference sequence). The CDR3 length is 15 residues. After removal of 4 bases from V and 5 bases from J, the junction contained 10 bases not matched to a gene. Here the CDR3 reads CASSIGAGVRETQYF. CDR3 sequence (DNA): TGTGCCAGCAGCATAGGAGCGGGAGTCAGGGAGACCCAGTACTTC.

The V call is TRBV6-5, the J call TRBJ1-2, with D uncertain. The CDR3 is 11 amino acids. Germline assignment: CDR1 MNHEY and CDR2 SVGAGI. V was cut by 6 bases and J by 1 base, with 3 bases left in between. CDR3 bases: TGTGCCAGCAGGAGTAACTATGGCTACACCTTC. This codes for CASRSNYGYTF.

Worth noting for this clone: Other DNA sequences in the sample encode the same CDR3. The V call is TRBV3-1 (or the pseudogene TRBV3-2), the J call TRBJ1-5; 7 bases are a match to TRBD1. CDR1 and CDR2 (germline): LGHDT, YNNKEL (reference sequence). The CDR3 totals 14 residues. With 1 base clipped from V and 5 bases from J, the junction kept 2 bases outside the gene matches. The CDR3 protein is CASSQGQGDQPQHF. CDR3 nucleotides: TGTGCCAGCAGCCAAGGACAGGGCGATCAGCCCCAGCATTTT.

The CDR3 DNA is TGTGCCAGCAGCGACCGGGAGGGTCTAGGAAACACTGAAGCTTTCTTT. Residues: CASSDREGLGNTEAFF. The rearrangement uses TRBV9 and TRBJ1-1, with D unclear. The V gene lost 3 bases and the J gene lost 2 bases, with 17 bases spanning the gap. This CDR3 has 16 amino acids. CDR1 is SGDLS, CDR2 YYNGEE, per germline. Supplemented by reference TRBV9 and TRBJ1-1, the full variable domain reads DSGVTQTPKHLITATGQRVTLRCSPRSGDLSVYWYQQSLDQGLQFLIQYYNGEERAKGNILERFSAQQFPDLHSELNLSSLELGDSALYFCASSDREGLGNTEAFFGQGTRLTVV.